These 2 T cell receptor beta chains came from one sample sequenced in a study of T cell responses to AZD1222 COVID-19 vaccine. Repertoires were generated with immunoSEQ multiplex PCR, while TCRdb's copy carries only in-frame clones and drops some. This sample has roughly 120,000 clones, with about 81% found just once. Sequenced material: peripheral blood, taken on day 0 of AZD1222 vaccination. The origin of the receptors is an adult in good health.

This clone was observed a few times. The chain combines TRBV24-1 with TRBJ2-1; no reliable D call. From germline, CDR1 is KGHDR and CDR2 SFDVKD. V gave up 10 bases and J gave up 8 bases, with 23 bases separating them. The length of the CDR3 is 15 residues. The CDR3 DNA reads TGTGCCACTAGCCCTATTGGTGCCATGAGCGATGAGCAGTTCTTC. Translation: CATSPIGAMSDEQFF.

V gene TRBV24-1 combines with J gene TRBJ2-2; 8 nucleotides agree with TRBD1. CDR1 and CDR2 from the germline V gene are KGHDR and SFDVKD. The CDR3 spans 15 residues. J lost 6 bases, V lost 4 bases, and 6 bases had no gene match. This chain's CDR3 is CATSDPDRAAGELFF. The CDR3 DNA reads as TGTGCCACCAGTGACCCGGACAGGGCCGCCGGGGAGCTGTTTTTT.